This T cell receptor beta chain came from a study of shared clonotypes between healthy human individuals. The protocol was immunoSEQ multiplex PCR, while the TCRdb copy is restricted to in-frame clones and leaves out a portion. Counted here are 100,000 to 120,000 clones, around 73% occurring once; the ten biggest clones make up about 26%. The germline V gene has CDR1 MDHEN and CDR2 SYDVKM. Losses at the gene ends were 6 bases for V and 0 bases for J; bases not matched to a gene: 10. The CDR3 length is 18 residues. V gene TRBV28 combines with J gene TRBJ2-3; 12 positions match TRBD1. Sample: memory CD8+ T cells sorted from blood. Indicated subset: CD45RO+ cells pooled with CCR7-negative TemRA cells. The receptor comes from a woman in her thirties in good health. The CDR3 DNA is TGTGCCAGCAGCACCCGGGACAGGGGGCGCGAAAGCACAGATACGCAGTATTTT. This translates into CASSTRDRGRESTDTQYF.